The clone carrying this T cell receptor beta chain has a count of ten or more. The target antigen is unknown. Germline CDR1 is MDHEN and CDR2 is SYDVKM. V lost 6 bases to trimming and J lost 2 bases, with 17 bases between them. The CDR3 spans 15 residues. The data derive from a study of T cells in Graves' hyperthyroidism and ophthalmopathy. General observations from the study: Most expanded thyroid clonotypes above 0.001 recurred in blood.

Individuals with ophthalmopathy presented a Clinical Activity Score of at least 3, a NOSPECS grade of at least 4 and a duration under 3 months. TCR beta CDR3 regions were amplified from RNA transcripts. The HTBI primer set served for first-round RT-PCR of the TCR CDR3. TCRdb reprocessed the multiplex PCR reads via MiXCR and lists one record per CDR3 protein. The sample has about 520,000 distinct CDR3 sequences; roughly a quarter are singletons. Sequenced input: blood. J is TRBJ2-7 and V is TRBV28; TRBD1 might be the D (6 bases). The origin of this receptor is a woman younger than 45 with Graves' ophthalmopathy. CDR3 sequence (DNA): TGTGCCAGCAGGCAGGCAGGGGCAGACCCCTACGAGCAGTACTTC. Translated: CASRQAGADPYEQYF.